These 8 T cell receptor beta chains came from one sample sequenced in a study of post-analysis software for immune sequencing data. General study findings and limits: Included in a set of about five TRBV segments more frequent in patients than controls were TRBV5-6, TRBV5-1 and TRBV20-1.

The antigens these receptors bind are not known. Libraries were made from TCR beta cDNA, and they carried unique molecular identifiers. TCRdb recomputed calls from the PCR reads with MiXCR, one row per CDR3 protein. The repertoire consists of approximately 690,000 distinct CDR3 sequences, with around 60% occurring once and the leading ten covering about 11%. Sequencing was carried out using blood. These receptors all stem from a girl aged 2 to 10 with multiple sclerosis.

The chain carries TRBV7-6 and TRBJ2-1; 7 bases fit TRBD1. V was clipped by 5 bases and J by 8 bases; unmatched bases: 12. Germline V gene sequence: CDR1 SGHVS, CDR2 FNYEAQ. The CDR3 is made up of 15 amino acids. The CDR3 protein is CASSRTGKGLDEQFF. CDR3 sequence (DNA): TGTGCCAGCAGCCGGACAGGCAAAGGGTTGGATGAGCAGTTCTTC.

The V and J genes are TRBV5-1 and TRBJ1-2; 10 bases line up with TRBD1. The ends lost 2 bases at V and 8 bases at J; junction bases unmatched: 3. The germline gives CDR1 SGHRS, CDR2 YFSETQ. CDR3 length equals 13 residues. CDR3 nucleotide sequence: TGCGCCAGCAGCTTCGGACAGGGGGAAGGCTACACCTTC. It is translated as CASSFGQGEGYTF.

This rearrangement joins TRBV20-1 to TRBJ2-1; 7 nucleotides align to TRBD2. CDR1 is DFQATT, CDR2 SNEGSKA, per germline (reference sequence). This CDR3 contains 14 residues. The ends lost 1 base at V and 0 bases at J; junction bases unmatched: 0. This CDR3 reads CSARGTSSYNEQFF. DNA of the CDR3: TGCAGTGCTAGAGGGACTAGCTCCTACAATGAGCAGTTCTTC.

The rearrangement links TRBV29-1 to TRBJ2-2, with D unclear. V gave up 4 bases and J gave up 5 bases, with 14 bases separating them. Looked up from germline, CDR1 is SQVTM and CDR2 is ANQGSEA. The CDR3 consists of 14 residues. The CDR3 DNA follows: TGCAGCGTTGGCGGCCGCGGAACAACCGGGGAGCTGTTTTTT. Its protein is CSVGGRGTTGELFF.

The V and J genes are TRBV6-6 and TRBJ2-1; TRBD1 agrees at 9 bases. Judging by the DNA end, TRBJ2-7 fits better; the J call may be wrong. The germline gives CDR1 MNHNY, CDR2 SVGAGI (reference sequence). The CDR3 spans 16 residues. The CDR3 region is CASKESSGQGRFEQYF. The CDR3 bases are TGTGCCAGCAAAGAATCCTCGGGACAGGGTCGATTCGAGCAGTACTTC.

V gene TRBV24-1 combines with J gene TRBJ2-5; D could derive from TRBD1 or TRBD2 (5 bases each). There are 13 residues in the CDR3. With 7 bases removed from V and 4 bases from J, the gap between germline ends came to 12 bases. Per the germline V gene, CDR1 is KGHDR and CDR2 is SFDVKD. CDR3 nucleotides: TGTGCCACCAGGGAAACGGGGCGAGAGACCCAGTACTTC. Translating gives CATRETGRETQYF.

This clonotype has only a few counts. This chain connects TRBV7-2 to TRBJ2-1, with 7 bases lining up with TRBD2. There are 13 residues in the CDR3. Germline-derived CDR1 and CDR2 are SGHTA and FQGNSA. V lost 3 bases to trimming and J lost 7 bases; unmatched junction nucleotides: 3. The CDR3 DNA reads as TGTGCCAGCAGCTTGGGACTACCAAATGAGCAGTTCTTC. Translated: CASSLGLPNEQFF.

This clonotype was detected once. In DNA form, the CDR3 reads TGTGCCAGCAGCCTTATCACAGAGCAGTACTTC. Translation: CASSLITEQYF. The rearrangement uses TRBV2 and TRBJ2-7; D gene ambiguous. V was shortened by 6 bases and J by 7 bases, with 10 bases between the two germline ends. Germline V gene data show CDR1 as SNHLY and CDR2 as FYNNEI. This CDR3 has 11 residues.